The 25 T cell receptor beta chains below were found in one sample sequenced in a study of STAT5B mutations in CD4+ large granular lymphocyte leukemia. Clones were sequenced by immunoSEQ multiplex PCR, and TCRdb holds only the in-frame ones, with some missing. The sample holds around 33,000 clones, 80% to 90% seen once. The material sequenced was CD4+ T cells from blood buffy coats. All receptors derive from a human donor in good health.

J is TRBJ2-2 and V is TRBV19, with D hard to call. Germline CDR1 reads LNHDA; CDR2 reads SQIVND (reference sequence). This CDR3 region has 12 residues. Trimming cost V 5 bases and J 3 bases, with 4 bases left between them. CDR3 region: CASSPYTGELFF. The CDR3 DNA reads TGTGCCAGTAGTCCATACACCGGGGAGCTGTTTTTT.

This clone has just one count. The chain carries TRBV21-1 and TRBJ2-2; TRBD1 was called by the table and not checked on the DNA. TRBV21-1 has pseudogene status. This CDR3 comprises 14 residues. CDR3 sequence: CASIKDRYTGELFF. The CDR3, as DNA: TGTGCCAGCATCAAGGACAGGTACACCGGGGAGCTGTTTTTT.

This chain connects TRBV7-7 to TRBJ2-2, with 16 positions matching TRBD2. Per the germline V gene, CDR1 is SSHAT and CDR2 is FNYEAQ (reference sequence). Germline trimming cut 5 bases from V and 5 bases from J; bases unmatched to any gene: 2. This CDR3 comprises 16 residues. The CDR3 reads CASSPGLAGGTGELFF. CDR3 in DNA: TGTGCCAGCAGCCCGGGACTAGCGGGAGGGACCGGGGAGCTGTTTTTT.

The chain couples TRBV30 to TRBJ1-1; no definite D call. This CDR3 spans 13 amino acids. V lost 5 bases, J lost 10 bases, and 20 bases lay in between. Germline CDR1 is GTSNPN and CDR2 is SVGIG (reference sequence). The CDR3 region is CAWQKPDAYGAFF. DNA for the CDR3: TGTGCCTGGCAGAAACCAGATGCCTACGGAGCTTTCTTT.

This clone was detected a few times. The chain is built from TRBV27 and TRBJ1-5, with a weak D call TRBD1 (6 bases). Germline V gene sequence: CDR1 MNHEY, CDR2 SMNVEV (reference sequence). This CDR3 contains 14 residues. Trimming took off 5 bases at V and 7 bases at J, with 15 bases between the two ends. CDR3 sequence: CASSLTGFRQPQHF. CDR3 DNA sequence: TGTGCCAGCAGTCTAACAGGGTTTCGGCAGCCCCAGCATTTT.

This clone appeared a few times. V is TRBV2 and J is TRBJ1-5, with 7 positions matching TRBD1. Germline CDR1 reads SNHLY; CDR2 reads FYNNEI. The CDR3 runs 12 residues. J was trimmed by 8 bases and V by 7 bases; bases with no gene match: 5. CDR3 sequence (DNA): TGTGCCAGCACCTTAGACAGGGAGCCCCAGCATTTT. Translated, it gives CASTLDREPQHF. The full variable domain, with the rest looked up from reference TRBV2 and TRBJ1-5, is EPEVTQTPSHQVTQMGQEVILRCVPISNHLYFYWYRQILGQKVEFLVSFYNNEISEKSEIFDDQFSVERPDGSNFTLKIRSTKLEDSAMYFCASTLDREPQHFGDGTRLSIL.

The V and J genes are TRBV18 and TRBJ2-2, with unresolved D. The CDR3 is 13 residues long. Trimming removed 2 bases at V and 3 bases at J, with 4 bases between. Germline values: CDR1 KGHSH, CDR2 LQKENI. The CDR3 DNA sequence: TGTGCCAGCTCACCAGCGGACACCGGGGAGCTGTTTTTT. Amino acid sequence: CASSPADTGELFF. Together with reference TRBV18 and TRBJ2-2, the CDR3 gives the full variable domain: NAGVMQNPRHLVRRRGQEARLRCSPMKGHSHVYWYRQLPEEGLKFMVYLQKENIIDESGMPKERFSAEFPKEGPSILRIQQVVRGDSAAYFCASSPADTGELFFGEGSRLTVL.

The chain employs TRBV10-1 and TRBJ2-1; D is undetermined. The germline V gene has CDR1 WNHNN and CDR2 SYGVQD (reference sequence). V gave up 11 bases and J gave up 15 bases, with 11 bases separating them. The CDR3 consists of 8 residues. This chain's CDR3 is CAPAGGFF. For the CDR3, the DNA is TGCGCCCCCGCTGGTGGGTTCTTC.

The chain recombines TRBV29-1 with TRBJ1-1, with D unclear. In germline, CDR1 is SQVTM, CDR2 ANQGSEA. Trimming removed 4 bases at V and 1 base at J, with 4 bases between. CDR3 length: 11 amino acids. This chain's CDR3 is CSVVANTEAFF. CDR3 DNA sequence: TGCAGCGTTGTGGCGAACACTGAAGCTTTCTTT.

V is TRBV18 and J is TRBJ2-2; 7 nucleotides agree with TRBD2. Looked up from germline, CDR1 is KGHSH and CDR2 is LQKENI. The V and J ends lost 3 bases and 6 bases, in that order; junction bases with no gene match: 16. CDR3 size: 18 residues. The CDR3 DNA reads TGTGCCAGCTCACCGGAGGAATTCGGAGGGAGGGCCGCCGGGGAGCTGTTTTTT. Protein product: CASSPEEFGGRAAGELFF.

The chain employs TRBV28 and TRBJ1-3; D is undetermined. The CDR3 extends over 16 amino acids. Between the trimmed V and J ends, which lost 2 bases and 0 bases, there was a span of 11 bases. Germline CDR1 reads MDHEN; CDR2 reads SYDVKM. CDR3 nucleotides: TGTGCCAGCAGTTTAGTCCAGGCGCGCTCTGGAAACACCATATATTTT. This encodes CASSLVQARSGNTIYF.

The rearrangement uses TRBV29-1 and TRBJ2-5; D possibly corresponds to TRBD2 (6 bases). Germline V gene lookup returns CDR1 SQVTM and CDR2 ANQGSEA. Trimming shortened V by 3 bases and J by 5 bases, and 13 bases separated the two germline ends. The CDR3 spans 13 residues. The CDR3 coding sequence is TGCAGCGTTGAGACCGGCGGGACGGAGACCCAGTACTTC. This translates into CSVETGGTETQYF.

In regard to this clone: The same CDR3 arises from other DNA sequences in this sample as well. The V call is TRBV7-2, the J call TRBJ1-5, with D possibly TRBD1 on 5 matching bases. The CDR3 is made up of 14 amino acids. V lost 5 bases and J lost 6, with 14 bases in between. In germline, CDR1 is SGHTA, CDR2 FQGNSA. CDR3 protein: CASSGTGTVQPQHF. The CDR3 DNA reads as TGTGCCAGCAGCGGTACTGGGACCGTTCAGCCCCAGCATTTT.

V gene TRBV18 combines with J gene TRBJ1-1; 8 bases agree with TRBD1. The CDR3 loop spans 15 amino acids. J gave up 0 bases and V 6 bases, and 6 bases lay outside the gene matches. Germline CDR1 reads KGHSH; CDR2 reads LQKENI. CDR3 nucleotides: TGTGCCAGCTCGGAGGGACAGGCTTTGAACACTGAAGCTTTCTTT. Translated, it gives CASSEGQALNTEAFF.

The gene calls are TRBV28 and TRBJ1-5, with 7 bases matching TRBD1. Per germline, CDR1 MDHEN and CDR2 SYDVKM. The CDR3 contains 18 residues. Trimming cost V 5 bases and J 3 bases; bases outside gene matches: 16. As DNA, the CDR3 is TGTGCCAGCAGTGTTACCCCGCTCAGGACAGGAATCAATCAGCCCCAGCATTTT. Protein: CASSVTPLRTGINQPQHF. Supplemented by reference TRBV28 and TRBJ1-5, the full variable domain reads DVKVTQSSRYLVKRTGEKVFLECVQDMDHENMFWYRQDPGLGLRLIYFSYDVKMKEKGDIPEGYSVSREKKERFSLILESASTNQTSMYLCASSVTPLRTGINQPQHFGDGTRLSIL.

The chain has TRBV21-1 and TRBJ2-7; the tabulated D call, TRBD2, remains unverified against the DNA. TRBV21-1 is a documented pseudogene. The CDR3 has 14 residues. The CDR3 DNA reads TGTGCCAGGTGGACTAGCGGGCCCTCCTACGAGCAGTACTTC. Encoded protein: CARWTSGPSYEQYF.

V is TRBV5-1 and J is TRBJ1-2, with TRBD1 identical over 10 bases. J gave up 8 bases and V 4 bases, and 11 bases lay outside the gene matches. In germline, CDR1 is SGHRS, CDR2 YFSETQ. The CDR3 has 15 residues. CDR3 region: CASSATGTGAQGYTF. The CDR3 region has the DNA TGCGCCAGCAGCGCAACCGGGACAGGGGCACAGGGCTACACCTTC.

The CDR3: CASSPSGGGDTQYF. For the CDR3, the DNA is TGTGCCAGCAGCCCTTCTGGGGGAGGCGATACGCAGTATTTT. The genes are TRBV7-2 and TRBJ2-3; weak D call: TRBD2 (6 bases). The CDR3 contains 14 residues. The germline V gene has CDR1 SGHTA and CDR2 FQGNSA. The V end was cut by 5 bases, the J end by 6 bases, with 15 bases between.

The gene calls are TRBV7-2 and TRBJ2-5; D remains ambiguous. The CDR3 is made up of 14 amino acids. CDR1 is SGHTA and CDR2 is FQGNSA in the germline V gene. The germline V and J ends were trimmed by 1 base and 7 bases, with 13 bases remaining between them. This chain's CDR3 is CASSLDYRHGTQYF. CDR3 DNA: TGTGCCAGCAGCTTAGACTATCGCCATGGGACCCAGTACTTC.

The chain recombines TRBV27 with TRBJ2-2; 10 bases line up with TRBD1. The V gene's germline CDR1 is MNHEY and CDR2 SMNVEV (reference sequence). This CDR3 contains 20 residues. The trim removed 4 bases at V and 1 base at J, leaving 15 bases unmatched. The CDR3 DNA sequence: TGTGCCAGCAGTTCCCCCAGGGGGAGACAGGGGGCACAGAACACCGGGGAGCTGTTTTTT. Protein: CASSSPRGRQGAQNTGELFF.

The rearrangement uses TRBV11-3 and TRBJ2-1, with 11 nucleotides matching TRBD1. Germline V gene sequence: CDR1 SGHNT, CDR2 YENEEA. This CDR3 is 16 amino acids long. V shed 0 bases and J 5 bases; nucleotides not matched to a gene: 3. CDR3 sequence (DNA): TGTGCCAGCAGCTTAGAGGACAGGGGGCTAGACAATGAGCAGTTCTTC. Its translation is CASSLEDRGLDNEQFF.

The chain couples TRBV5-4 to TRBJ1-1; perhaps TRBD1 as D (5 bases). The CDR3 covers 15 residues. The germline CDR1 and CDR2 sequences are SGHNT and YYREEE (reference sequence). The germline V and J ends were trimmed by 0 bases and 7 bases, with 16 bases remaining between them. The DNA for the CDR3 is TGTGCCAGCAGCTTGGCCGGCAGGGTTATGGGTGAAGCTTTCTTT. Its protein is CASSLAGRVMGEAFF.

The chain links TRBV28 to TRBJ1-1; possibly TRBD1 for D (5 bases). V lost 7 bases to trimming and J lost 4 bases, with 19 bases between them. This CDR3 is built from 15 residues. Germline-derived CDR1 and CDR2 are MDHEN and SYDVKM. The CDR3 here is CASTPPGLWSTEAFF. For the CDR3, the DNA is TGTGCCAGCACCCCTCCGGGACTTTGGAGCACTGAAGCTTTCTTT.

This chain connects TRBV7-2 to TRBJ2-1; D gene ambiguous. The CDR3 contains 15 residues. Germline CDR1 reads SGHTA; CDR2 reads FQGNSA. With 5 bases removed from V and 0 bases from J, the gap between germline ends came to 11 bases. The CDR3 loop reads CASSLAPLSYNEQFF. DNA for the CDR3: TGTGCCAGCAGCCTGGCCCCGCTCTCCTACAATGAGCAGTTCTTC. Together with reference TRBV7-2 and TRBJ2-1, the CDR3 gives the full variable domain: GAGVSQSPSNKVTEKGKDVELRCDPISGHTALYWYRQSLGQGLEFLIYFQGNSAPDKSGLPSDRFSAERTGGSVSTLTIQRTQQEDSAVYLCASSLAPLSYNEQFFGPGTRLTVL.

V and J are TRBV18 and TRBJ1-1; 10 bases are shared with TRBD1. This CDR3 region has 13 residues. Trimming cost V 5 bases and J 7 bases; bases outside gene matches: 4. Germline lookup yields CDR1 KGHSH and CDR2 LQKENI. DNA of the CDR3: TGTGCCAGCTCATTGACAGGGGGCAGTGAAGCTTTCTTT. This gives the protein CASSLTGGSEAFF. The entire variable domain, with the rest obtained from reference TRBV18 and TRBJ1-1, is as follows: NAGVMQNPRHLVRRRGQEARLRCSPMKGHSHVYWYRQLPEEGLKFMVYLQKENIIDESGMPKERFSAEFPKEGPSILRIQQVVRGDSAAYFCASSLTGGSEAFFGQGTRLTVV.